These 13 T cell receptor beta chains came from one sample sequenced in a study of blood T cells in healthy people across ages. The authors ran a second PCR of about 6 to 12 cycles using a sample-barcoded 5' primer and a J-beta primer mix. TCRdb re-called the 5' RACE reads with MiXCR, one entry per CDR3 protein. The sample holds 890,000 or so distinct CDR3 sequences, 55% to 65% seen once. Sample: blood. The receptors originated from a man aged 25 to 40 in good health.

The rearrangement links TRBV7-8 to TRBJ2-1, with TRBD1 identical over 10 bases. V lost 5 bases, J lost 6 bases, and 7 bases stayed unmatched. The CDR3 is 15 amino acids. Looked up from germline, CDR1 is SGHVS and CDR2 is FQNEAQ. DNA of the CDR3: TGTGCCAGCAGCCCCCGGGGGGACAGGGGCAATGAGCAGTTCTTC. Encoded protein: CASSPRGDRGNEQFF.

The chain has TRBV7-2 and TRBJ2-1, with TRBD1 as a possible D gene (5 bases). Trimming pared 5 bases from V and 6 bases from J, leaving 8 bases between. The CDR3 extends over 12 amino acids. Germline lookup yields CDR1 SGHTA and CDR2 FQGNSA. The CDR3 here is CASSTGFNEQFF. CDR3 nucleotide sequence: TGTGCCAGCAGCACAGGCTTCAATGAGCAGTTCTTC.

The V call is TRBV3-1, the J call TRBJ2-6; D is unresolved. In germline, CDR1 is LGHDT, CDR2 YNNKEL (reference sequence). This CDR3 spans 14 amino acids. With 3 bases removed from V and 2 bases from J, the gap between germline ends came to 5 bases. The CDR3 bases are TGTGCCAGCAGCCAGTCGGCTGGGGCCAACGTCCTGACTTTC. Translation: CASSQSAGANVLTF.

This clonotype was recorded a few times. The gene calls are TRBV29-1 and TRBJ2-7, with 8 bases aligning to TRBD1. The V segment lost 7 bases and the J segment 2 bases; nucleotides outside the gene matches: 1. CDR1 and CDR2 from the germline V gene are SQVTM and ANQGSEA. This CDR3 is built from 11 residues. This chain's CDR3 is CSGQGPYEQYF. CDR3 coding DNA: TGCAGCGGACAGGGGCCCTACGAGCAGTACTTC.

This chain uses TRBV5-8 with TRBJ2-1; 7 positions match TRBD2. From germline, CDR1 is SGHTS and CDR2 YDEGEE. With V trimmed by 0 bases and J by 8 bases, 11 bases remained unmatched. The CDR3 extends over 16 amino acids. The CDR3 spells CASSLAYVGGLHEQFF. As DNA, the CDR3 is TGTGCCAGCAGCTTGGCCTACGTGGGAGGGCTGCATGAGCAGTTCTTC.

The V gene is TRBV7-3, the J gene TRBJ1-1, with TRBD1 matching 7 bases. This CDR3 has 12 amino acids. Germline V gene data show CDR1 as SGHTA and CDR2 as FQGTGA. The ends lost 5 bases at V and 9 bases at J; junction bases unmatched: 6. The CDR3 loop reads CASSPRTGKAFF. CDR3 nucleotide sequence: TGTGCCAGCAGCCCGCGGACAGGCAAAGCTTTCTTT.

The J gene is TRBJ2-1, the V gene TRBV10-3; tentative D call: TRBD1 (6 bases). Germline CDR1 reads ENHRY; CDR2 reads SYGVKD. V was shortened by 2 bases and J by 4 bases, with 15 bases between the two germline ends. The CDR3 has 16 residues. The CDR3 DNA sequence: TGTGCCATCAGTGAGGCTCATGGGGGCGGGTACAATGAGCAGTTCTTC. Its protein product is CAISEAHGGGYNEQFF.

V and J are TRBV7-2 and TRBJ2-3, with 9 bases aligning to TRBD2. The ends lost 4 bases at V and 1 base at J; junction bases unmatched: 6. This CDR3 comprises 16 residues. Germline V lookup: CDR1 SGHTA, CDR2 FQGNSA. The CDR3 region is CASSYGGGAGTDTQYF. For the CDR3, the DNA is TGTGCCAGCAGCTATGGCGGGGGGGCGGGCACAGATACGCAGTATTTT.

The CDR3 is CSTRRNYEQYF. DNA of the CDR3: TGCAGTACAAGACGGAACTACGAGCAGTACTTC. The chain joins TRBV20-1 to TRBJ2-7, with unresolved D. Trimming removed 8 bases from V and 3 bases from J, with 11 bases in between. CDR1 is DFQATT and CDR2 is SNEGSKA in the germline V gene (reference sequence). This CDR3 contains 11 residues.

The CDR3 region has the DNA TGTGCCAGCCTCCGCTCTGGGGCCAACGTCCTGACTTTC. Amino acids: CASLRSGANVLTF. J is TRBJ2-6 and V is TRBV7-2; D ambiguous. V was clipped by 8 bases and J by 0 bases, with 5 bases between them. The germline gives CDR1 SGHTA, CDR2 FQGNSA. The CDR3 sequence is 13 residues long.

The J gene is TRBJ2-3, the V gene TRBV6-1; 9 bases map to TRBD1. Trimming took 7 bases from V and 2 from J; bases not matched to a gene: 13. The CDR3 is 17 residues long. Germline loops: CDR1 MNHNS, CDR2 SASEGT. This CDR3 reads CASKDTGRQGVTDTQYF. In DNA, the CDR3 is TGTGCCAGCAAGGACACAGGTCGACAGGGGGTCACAGATACGCAGTATTTT.

V and J are TRBV7-2 and TRBJ2-7; 7 bases agree with TRBD1. CDR3 length: 14 amino acids. Germline lookup yields CDR1 SGHTA and CDR2 FQGNSA. Unmatched junction bases numbered 12, after V lost 6 bases and J lost 7 bases. The CDR3: CASSSPGQSREQYF. The CDR3 nucleotides are TGTGCCAGCAGTTCACCGGGACAGTCTCGGGAGCAGTACTTC.

CDR3 protein: CASSSGLLSSGANVLTF. CDR3 bases: TGTGCCAGCAGCTCGGGACTTTTGAGCTCTGGGGCCAACGTCCTGACTTTC. The gene calls are TRBV5-4 and TRBJ2-6; tentative D call: TRBD2 (6 bases). CDR1 SGHNT and CDR2 YYREEE come from the germline V gene (reference sequence). Trimming took 3 bases from V and 0 from J, leaving 13 bases between them. CDR3 length: 17 amino acids.